This T cell receptor (beta chain) came from a study of blood T cell repertoires in COVID-19. Study overall: Acute-phase and convalescent COVID-19 samples originated in the United States, Italy and Spain.

Germline CDR1 is SGHAT and CDR2 is FQNNGV. This CDR3 is 14 amino acids long. V lost 5 bases to trimming and J lost 4 bases, with 15 bases between them. The protocol was immunoSEQ multiplex PCR, while the TCRdb copy is restricted to in-frame clones and leaves out a portion. The sample shows around 250,000 clones, roughly 85% of them seen only once. Sequencing was performed on PBMCs or T cells enriched from blood (not recorded which). V is TRBV11-2 and J is TRBJ2-7; possibly TRBD2 for D (5 bases). The clonotype originates from a woman aged 45-60 years who had recovered from COVID-19. The CDR3 is CASSPGLPKYEQYF. CDR3 coding DNA: TGTGCCAGCAGCCCCGGACTGCCCAAATACGAGCAGTACTTC.